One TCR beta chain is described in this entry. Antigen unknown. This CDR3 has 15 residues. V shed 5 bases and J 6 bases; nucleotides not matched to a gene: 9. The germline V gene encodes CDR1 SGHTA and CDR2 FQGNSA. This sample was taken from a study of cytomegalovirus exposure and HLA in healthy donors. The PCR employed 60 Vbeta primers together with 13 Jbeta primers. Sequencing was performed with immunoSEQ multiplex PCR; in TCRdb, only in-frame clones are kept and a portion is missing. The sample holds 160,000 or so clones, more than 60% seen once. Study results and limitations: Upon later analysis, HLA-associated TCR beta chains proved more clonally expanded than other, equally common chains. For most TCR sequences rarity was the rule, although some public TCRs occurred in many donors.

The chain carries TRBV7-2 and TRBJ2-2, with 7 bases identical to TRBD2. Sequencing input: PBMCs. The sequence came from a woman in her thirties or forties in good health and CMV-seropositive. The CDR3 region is CASSPEGLVAGELFF. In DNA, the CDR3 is TGTGCCAGCAGCCCAGAAGGACTAGTCGCCGGGGAGCTGTTTTTT.